This T cell receptor beta chain was found in a study of T cell changes during pregnancy in multiple sclerosis. The data were produced by immunoSEQ multiplex PCR, yet TCRdb's version contains in-frame clones alone and is incomplete. The sample carries tens of thousands of clones, 90% recorded once. CDR1 SGHAT and CDR2 FQNNGV come from the germline V gene. Trimming took 7 bases from V and 6 from J, leaving 15 bases between them. CDR3 length: 13 amino acids. The sequence was obtained from a female donor in good health, enrolled as a control in a pregnancy study. This chain joins TRBV11-2 and TRBJ1-1; TRBD1 might be the D (6 bases). The sample consisted of peripheral blood, taken in the first trimester of pregnancy. CDR3 DNA: TGTGCCAGCATCCAGACAGGCGGTGCTGAAGCTTTCTTT. As protein: CASIQTGGAEAFF. Drawing the rest from reference TRBV11-2 and TRBJ1-1, the complete variable domain is EAGVAQSPRYKIIEKRQSVAFWCNPISGHATLYWYQQILGQGPKLLIQFQNNGVVDDSQLPKDRFSAERLKGVDSTLKIQPAKLEDSAVYLCASIQTGGAEAFFGQGTRLTVV.